A selection of T cell receptor beta chains follows, all from one sample in a study of T-cell reconstitution after alpha-beta-depleted transplantation in children. TCRdb re-called the PCR reads through MiXCR, storing one row per CDR3 protein. The repertoire holds about 290,000 distinct CDR3 sequences, with roughly a tenth as singletons. The material sequenced was PBMCs, taken before TCRalphabeta/CD19-depleted stem cell transplant. The receptors originated from a boy younger than two with acute myeloid leukemia, due to receive a stem cell transplant. The CDR3 runs from the conserved cysteine through the conserved F or W. D genes are given only for firm matches. Some rows mark clone size as missing; the rest say once, few, many or name a class of expanded clone.

J | size | length | D | V | DNA | CDR3
TRBJ2-7 | many | 15 | TRBD1 | TRBV10-2 | TGCGCCAGCAGAGCCGGGACAGGGGCTTACTACGAGCAGTACTTC | CASRAGTGAYYEQYF
TRBJ1-2 | . | 18 | TRBD1 | TRBV7-8 | TGTGCCAGCAGCTTAGGAGACCTTACGGGACAGGGCTTTAATGGCTACACCTTC | CASSLGDLTGQGFNGYTF
TRBJ2-1 | many | 13 | . | TRBV5-6 | TGTGCCAGCAGCTTGGGGACTAATGGTGAGCAGTTCTTC | CASSLGTNGEQFF
TRBJ2-7 | . | 13 | TRBD1 | TRBV24-1 | TGTGCCACCAGTGGGGCACAGGGGGCATCGCAGTACTTC | CATSGAQGASQYF
TRBJ2-1 | . | 16 | . | TRBV24-1 | TGTGCCACCAGTGATCACATGAGAGGGGCCTACAATGAGCAGTTCTTC | CATSDHMRGAYNEQFF
TRBJ1-5 | . | 13 | . | TRBV20-1 | TGCAGTGCTAGAACCTACAGAGATCAGCCCCAGCATTTT | CSARTYRDQPQHF
TRBJ2-7 | few | 15 | . | TRBV7-9 | TGTGCCAGCAGCCCCGGCTCTCTTGGCTTCGTCGAGCAGTACTTC | CASSPGSLGFVEQYF
TRBJ2-7 | few | 17 | TRBD2 | TRBV16 | TGTGCCAGCAGCCCCGTAAACGGGACTAGTTGGTACTACGAGCAGTACTTC | CASSPVNGTSWYYEQYF
TRBJ2-7 | few | 14 | TRBD1 | TRBV19 | TGTGCCAGTAGTTCTCCGGGACAGGGGCTCGAGCAGTACTTC | CASSSPGQGLEQYF
TRBJ1-1 | many | 15 | TRBD1 | TRBV7-8 | TGTGCCAGCAGCCCCCAAGGACAGGGTGGACTTGAAGCTTTCTTT | CASSPQGQGGLEAFF
TRBJ1-2 | few | 11 | . | TRBV6-5 | TGTGCCAGCGGGAAGGAGGCTGGCTACACCTTC | CASGKEAGYTF
TRBJ1-4 | few | 16 | . | TRBV7-6 | TGTGCCAGCAGCTTAGCCTCAGGGGCGCCTAATGAAAAACTGTTTTTT | CASSLASGAPNEKLFF
TRBJ2-1 | many | 13 | . | TRBV12-3/TRBV12-4 | TGTGCCAGCAGTTTAGCTCCGGTCAATGAGCAGTTCTTC | CASSLAPVNEQFF
TRBJ2-7 | many | 15 | . | TRBV27 | TGTGCCAGCAGTCCCGGACAGGCGGGATCCTACGAGCAGTACTTC | CASSPGQAGSYEQYF
TRBJ2-6 | many | 18 | TRBD2 | TRBV4-3 | TGCGCCAGCAGCCAAGAAGATTGGTTGGGAGGGGGGGCCAACGTCCTGACTTTC | CASSQEDWLGGGANVLTF
TRBJ2-3 | . | 13 | . | TRBV20-1 | TGCAGTGCTACAGGGCATATCACAGATACGCAGTATTTT | CSATGHITDTQYF
TRBJ2-3 | many | 16 | TRBD2 | TRBV12-3/TRBV12-4 | TGTGCCAGCAGTTTAGGGACTAGCATCCAAGCAGATACGCAGTATTTT | CASSLGTSIQADTQYF
TRBJ2-2 | many | 18 | . | TRBV21-1 | TGTGCCAGCAGCATTCGACTAGCGGGGGCACTTAACACCGGGGAGCTGTTTTTT | CASSIRLAGALNTGELFF
TRBJ2-5 | many | 12 | . | TRBV20-1 | TGCAGTGCTAGACGGACAGCAGAGACCCAGTACTTC | CSARRTAETQYF
TRBJ1-1 | few | 15 | . | TRBV5-1 | TGCGCCAGCAGCTTGGAATCGGTAGCGGGAGCTGAAGCTTTCTTT | CASSLESVAGAEAFF
TRBJ2-5 | many | 14 | TRBD2 | TRBV10-3 | TGTGCCACCCTAGCGGGAGTTGACCAAGAGACCCAGTACTTC | CATLAGVDQETQYF
TRBJ2-1 | many | 14 | . | TRBV5-1 | TGCGCCAGCAGCTCGGGACGAGTGGGGAATGAGCAGTTCTTC | CASSSGRVGNEQFF
TRBJ2-5 | many | 14 | . | TRBV28 | TGTGCCAGCAGCATACTTGGGTACCAAGAGACCCAGTACTTC | CASSILGYQETQYF
TRBJ2-7 | many | 15 | . | TRBV5-1 | TGCGCCAGCAGCTTGGCCTCGCAGGACCTTTACGAGCAGTACTTC | CASSLASQDLYEQYF
TRBJ2-6 | many | 14 | . | TRBV28 | TGTGCCAGCAGGATACCCACCGGGGCCAACGTCCTGACTTTC | CASRIPTGANVLTF
TRBJ1-5 | . | 18 | TRBD1 | TRBV11-1 | TGTGCCAGCAGCTTAGCGGAGAGCCGACAGGGTCGTAGTCAGCCCCAGCATTTT | CASSLAESRQGRSQPQHF
TRBJ2-3 | many | 16 | . | TRBV5-1 | TGCGCCAGCAGCTTGATGGGGCAGGGTCCCACAGATACGCAGTATTTT | CASSLMGQGPTDTQYF
TRBJ2-1 | many | 12 | . | TRBV6-1 | TGTGCCAGCAGTTTCCTTATCGATGAGCAGTTCTTC | CASSFLIDEQFF
TRBJ2-1 | many | 12 | . | TRBV20-1 | TGCAGTGCTAGAGACCACAGGGACCAGCAGTTCTTC | CSARDHRDQQFF
TRBJ2-7 | many | 13 | . | TRBV7-9 | TGTGCCAGCAGCTCTATAGGACAGCACGAGCAGTACTTC | CASSSIGQHEQYF
TRBJ1-5 | many | 15 | TRBD1 | TRBV28 | TGTGCCAGCAGGTGGACAGGGGATAGCAATCAGCCCCAGCATTTT | CASRWTGDSNQPQHF
TRBJ2-1 | many | 15 | TRBD1 | TRBV5-1 | TGCGCCAGCAGCCGCTCCGGGACAGGGGACAATGAGCAGTTCTTC | CASSRSGTGDNEQFF
TRBJ2-5 | many | 16 | . | TRBV9 | TGTGCCAGCAGCGTCGGCCTTAGCTTAGCGGCGGAGACCCAGTACTTC | CASSVGLSLAAETQYF
TRBJ1-4 | many | 12 | . | TRBV4-2 | TGTGCCAGCAGCCAAGAGAATGAAAAACTGTTTTTT | CASSQENEKLFF
TRBJ2-1 | many | 15 | TRBD1 | TRBV20-1 | TGCAGTGCTAGAGTCGGCAGGGGGCAACTAGCTGAGCAGTTCTTC | CSARVGRGQLAEQFF
TRBJ1-6 | few | 20 | TRBD1 | TRBV11-2 | TGTGCCAGCAGCTTCTTGCCCTATGACAGGGGGCGGACCTATAATTCACCCCTCCACTTT | CASSFLPYDRGRTYNSPLHF
TRBJ2-7 | many | 18 | TRBD2 | TRBV24-1 | TGTGCCACCAGTGATTCCGGACTAGCGGGGGAGGAAGCCTACGAGCAGTACTTC | CATSDSGLAGEEAYEQYF
TRBJ2-1 | . | 16 | TRBD2 | TRBV12-3/TRBV12-4 | TGTGCCAGCAGTCCCGGACTAGCGGGGGGCACCGATGAGCAGTTCTTC | CASSPGLAGGTDEQFF
TRBJ1-2 | . | 13 | . | TRBV5-4 | TGTGCCAGCAGCTCAGACAGGTTCTATGGCCACACCTTC | CASSSDRFYGHTF
TRBJ2-7 | few | 16 | TRBD1 | TRBV7-9 | TGTGCCAGCAGCTCAGGCGCGGGACAGGGGTCCTACGAGCAGTACTTC | CASSSGAGQGSYEQYF
TRBJ2-1 | many | 14 | TRBD2 | TRBV2 | TGTGCCAGCAGTGATCCGAGCGGGATCGATGAGCAGTTCTTC | CASSDPSGIDEQFF
TRBJ2-5 | . | 17 | TRBD1 | TRBV23-1 | TGCGCCAGCAGTCAATATGCCACGACAGGGGTCCAAGAGACCCAGTACTTC | CASSQYATTGVQETQYF
TRBJ2-7 | many | 12 | . | TRBV5-1 | TGCGCCAGCTTTCATCAGGGTTACGAGCAGTACTTC | CASFHQGYEQYF
TRBJ2-7 | many | 16 | . | TRBV2 | TGTGCCAGCAGTGAAGGCTTCGGGGCAGGGCATTACGAGCAGTACTTC | CASSEGFGAGHYEQYF
TRBJ2-7 | few | 13 | . | TRBV20-1 | TGCAGTGCTAGAGATCGGGGGTACTACGAGCAGTACTTC | CSARDRGYYEQYF
TRBJ2-2 | many | 16 | . | TRBV6-5 | TGTGCCAGCAGTTACTTTCAGGGGGAGGGCACCGGGGAGCTGTTTTTT | CASSYFQGEGTGELFF
TRBJ2-3 | many | 14 | . | TRBV18 | TGTGCCAGCTCACCAGTCAGTTCCCCAGATACGCAGTATTTT | CASSPVSSPDTQYF
TRBJ1-2 | many | 14 | . | TRBV5-1 | TGCGCCAGCAGCTTTGAGCCCTCTGACTATGGCTACACCTTC | CASSFEPSDYGYTF
TRBJ1-2 | many | 15 | TRBD1 | TRBV10-3 | TGTGCCATCAGGGACCCGGGACAGGGGGGACGAGGCTACACCTTC | CAIRDPGQGGRGYTF
TRBJ2-2 | many | 11 | . | TRBV5-1 | TGTGCCAGCAGCTTTTCCGGGGAGCTGTTTTTT | CASSFSGELFF
TRBJ2-1 | many | 15 | TRBD1 | TRBV5-6 | TGTGCCAGCAGCTACCGGGACAGGGCCTACAATGAGCAGTTCTTC | CASSYRDRAYNEQFF